This TCR beta chain was obtained from a study of CD8 T cells in Susac syndrome. Random hexamers primed reverse transcription of 0.5 to 1 ug RNA. A multiplex approach, immunoSEQ multiplex PCR, amplified TCR beta CDR3 across 54 Vbeta and 13 Jbeta. Using its own MiXCR run on the immunoSEQ multiplex PCR reads, TCRdb lists one record per CDR3 protein. The sample lists about 47,000 distinct CDR3 sequences; around 92% were seen once. J lost 0 bases, V lost 5 bases, and 12 bases had no gene match. The CDR3 runs 18 residues. The germline gives CDR1 SGHAT, CDR2 FQNNGV. Sequenced: CD8+ T cells from PBMCs. V and J are TRBV11-2 and TRBJ2-1; 8 bases align to TRBD1. The source of this sequence is a human donor in good health. The DNA for the CDR3 is TGTGCCAGCAGCCCAGGGACAGGCCCTTCTAGCTCCTACAATGAGCAGTTCTTC. Its translation: CASSPGTGPSSSYNEQFF.